Presented here are 29 T cell receptor beta chains from one specimen sequenced in a study of shared clonotypes between healthy human individuals (TCRdb year 2020). Library construction relied on the immunoSEQ multiplex PCR assay. TCRdb obtained this table from immuneACCESS and retained in-frame rearrangements with V and J assigned. These tables miss some clones; where compared with another copy, unresolved V genes account for less than half of the shortfall, and the remainder is unexplained. The sample contains roughly 2.4 million clones, 90% to 97% of them found a single time. Clones ranked in the top ten supply more than 0.1% of the sample. The sequenced material came from naive CD4+ T cells sorted from blood. In the paper's terms, the cell subset or site label means: CD45RA+ positively selected. These receptors originate from a man between 18 and 29 years old in good health.

The V gene is TRBV7-2, the J gene TRBJ1-3; D unclear. CDR3 length: 17 residues. CDR1 is SGHTA, CDR2 FQGNSA, per germline. Trimming removed 5 bases from V and 0 bases from J, with 17 bases in between. The CDR3 nucleotides read TGTGCCAGCAGCCCCCCTGCGGCAACCTTCTCTGGAAACACCATATATTTT. Protein: CASSPPAATFSGNTIYF.

The rearrangement joins TRBV4-3 to TRBJ1-3; D is undetermined. The germline V and J ends were trimmed by 0 bases and 2 bases, with 17 bases remaining between them. Looked up from germline, CDR1 is LGHNA and CDR2 is YSLEER. The CDR3 is made up of 18 amino acids. The CDR3, as DNA: TGCGCCAGCAGCCAAGAGTCCCCGGTGGGGTTAACTGGAAACACCATATATTTT. It codes for CASSQESPVGLTGNTIYF.

As to this clone: The sample holds other DNA sequences that translate to the same CDR3. The chain employs TRBV6-5 and TRBJ2-2, with TRBD1 matching over 7 bases. The CDR3 consists of 14 residues. J was trimmed by 1 base and V by 4 bases; bases with no gene match: 0. Germline V gene sequence: CDR1 MNHEY, CDR2 SVGAGI. The CDR3 DNA is TGTGCCAGCAGTTCAGGGGGGAACACCGGGGAGCTGTTTTTT. It encodes CASSSGGNTGELFF.

The chain joins TRBV18 to TRBJ2-1, with D unclear. This CDR3 is built from 18 residues. V dropped 3 bases and J dropped 0 bases, with 18 bases sitting between them. Germline lookup yields CDR1 KGHSH and CDR2 LQKENI. The CDR3 region is CASSPNDAVVTSYNEQFF. In DNA form, the CDR3 reads TGTGCCAGCTCACCTAACGACGCAGTAGTCACCTCCTACAATGAGCAGTTCTTC. The entire variable domain, with the rest obtained from reference TRBV18 and TRBJ2-1, is as follows: NAGVMQNPRHLVRRRGQEARLRCSPMKGHSHVYWYRQLPEEGLKFMVYLQKENIIDESGMPKERFSAEFPKEGPSILRIQQVVRGDSAAYFCASSPNDAVVTSYNEQFFGPGTRLTVL.

This chain connects TRBV28 to TRBJ1-2; D not resolved. In germline, CDR1 is MDHEN, CDR2 SYDVKM. The CDR3 length is 12 residues. Trimming took off 4 bases at V and 8 bases at J, with 11 bases between the two ends. CDR3 loop: CASSSDVGGYTF. CDR3 DNA: TGTGCCAGCAGTTCGGATGTCGGGGGCTACACCTTC.

The genes are TRBV19 and TRBJ1-5; 8 positions agree with TRBD1. This CDR3 has 15 residues. Germline-derived CDR1 and CDR2 are LNHDA and SQIVND (reference sequence). J was trimmed by 0 bases and V by 6 bases; bases with no gene match: 4. The CDR3 here is CASRSTGASNQPQHF. Written as DNA, the CDR3 is TGTGCCAGTAGATCGACAGGGGCTAGCAATCAGCCCCAGCATTTT.

This clone has just one count. The rearrangement joins TRBV7-9 to TRBJ1-2; TRBD1 aligns across 7 bases. Germline V gives CDR1 SEHNR, CDR2 FQNEAQ (reference sequence). V lost 1 base and J lost 1; bases outside the gene matches: 6. CDR3 length equals 16 residues. CDR3 DNA: TGTGCCAGCAGCTTAGGCCAGGGGGAGGATAACTATGGCTACACCTTC. Protein: CASSLGQGEDNYGYTF.

The chain recombines TRBV18 with TRBJ2-6, with D perhaps matching TRBD1 (5 bases). Germline V lookup: CDR1 KGHSH, CDR2 LQKENI. This CDR3 comprises 16 residues. Trimming stripped 7 bases from V and 0 bases from J, with 13 bases between. Here the CDR3 reads CASYQTGVSGANVLTF. The CDR3 DNA reads TGTGCCAGCTATCAAACAGGAGTCTCTGGGGCCAACGTCCTGACTTTC.

J is TRBJ1-3 and V is TRBV5-1; D is uncertain. The germline V and J ends were trimmed by 4 bases and 0 bases, with 5 bases remaining between them. Germline V gene sequence: CDR1 SGHRS, CDR2 YFSETQ. CDR3 length: 13 residues. For the CDR3, the DNA is TGCGCCAGCAGCGCAGCCTCTGGAAACACCATATATTTT. This gives the protein CASSAASGNTIYF.

This sequence joins TRBV21-1 and TRBJ2-1; the D call in the table, TRBD1, was not verified against the DNA. TRBV21-1 is a pseudogene segment. The CDR3 spans 16 residues. CDR3 coding DNA: TGTGCCAGCATCTGTGATCCGGGACAGCATCCCAATGAGCAGTTCTTC. The encoded protein is CASICDPGQHPNEQFF.

The chain joins TRBV5-6 to TRBJ1-2; 7 bases are shared with TRBD1. V shed 6 bases and J 4 bases; nucleotides not matched to a gene: 6. The length of the CDR3 is 13 residues. Germline V gives CDR1 SGHDT, CDR2 YYEEEE. In nucleotides, the CDR3 is TGTGCCAGCACCCCGCAGGGGGGCTATGGCTACACCTTC. Translating it yields CASTPQGGYGYTF.

The genes are TRBV6-1 and TRBJ1-6; the match to TRBD1 covers 8 bases. CDR1 is MNHNS, CDR2 SASEGT, per germline. The V segment lost 4 bases and the J segment 9 bases; nucleotides outside the gene matches: 8. The CDR3 sequence is 15 residues long. Here the CDR3 DNA reads TGTGCCAGCAGTGCCCAGGGACAGGCATTTTCACCCCTCCACTTT. As protein: CASSAQGQAFSPLHF.

As to this clone: This may be a read error, as it is one base from a much larger clone. This same CDR3 is encoded by further DNA sequences in the sample. V usage is TRBV7-6 and J usage is TRBJ1-1; D remains unclear. Germline CDR1 is SGHVS and CDR2 is FNYEAQ. V was pared by 1 base and J by 0 bases, with 3 bases between. The CDR3 sequence is 13 residues long. The CDR3 reads CASSLDMNTEAFF. The CDR3 DNA follows: TGTGCCAGCAGCTTAGACATGAACACTGAAGCTTTCTTT.

CDR3 region: CASSLASGGETQYF. The CDR3 nucleotides are TGCGCCAGCAGCTTGGCTAGCGGGGGAGAGACCCAGTACTTC. The chain has TRBV5-1 and TRBJ2-5, with 10 bases aligning to TRBD2. The V gene's germline CDR1 is SGHRS and CDR2 YFSETQ. There are 14 residues in the CDR3. Trimming removed 0 bases from V and 4 bases from J; junction bases left unmatched: 0.

This chain's CDR3 is CASSLPPGGSSPLHF. CDR3 nucleotide sequence: TGTGCCAGCAGTTTGCCCCCGGGCGGAAGCTCACCCCTCCACTTT. The chain links TRBV27 to TRBJ1-6, with unresolved D. The germline CDR1 and CDR2 sequences are MNHEY and SMNVEV (reference sequence). Trimming left V 3 bases short and J 10 bases short, with 16 bases between. The CDR3 is 15 amino acids.

A word on this clone: Other DNA sequences from this sample encode an identical CDR3 as well. This sequence joins TRBV5-1 and TRBJ2-7; no clear D. The germline CDR1 and CDR2 sequences are SGHRS and YFSETQ. Between the trimmed V and J ends, which lost 0 bases and 0 bases, there was a span of 10 bases. The CDR3 is 15 amino acids. The CDR3 DNA reads TGCGCCAGCAGCTTGGGCGGTAGGAGCTCCTACGAGCAGTACTTC. Translated, it gives CASSLGGRSSYEQYF.

This clone is a singleton in its sample. The chain recombines TRBV5-1 with TRBJ2-7; 8 positions match TRBD1. J lost 2 bases, V lost 4 bases, and 8 bases had no gene match. The CDR3 loop spans 15 amino acids. CDR1 is SGHRS and CDR2 is YFSETQ in the germline V gene. CDR3 bases: TGCGCCAGCAGCGGATCCCCGGGACAGGCCTACGAGCAGTACTTC. Translating gives CASSGSPGQAYEQYF.

This sequence joins TRBV2 and TRBJ1-1; 10 bases map to TRBD1. Germline CDR1 reads SNHLY; CDR2 reads FYNNEI. The V gene end was trimmed by 5 bases and the J gene end by 1 base; junction bases not matched to a gene: 4. The CDR3 has 15 amino acids. The CDR3 spells CASSPRQGANTEAFF. The CDR3 DNA reads as TGTGCCAGCAGTCCTCGACAGGGGGCGAACACTGAAGCTTTCTTT.

This clone was picked up one time. The chain employs TRBV6-5 and TRBJ1-4; D perhaps matches TRBD1 (5 bases). Trimming removed 2 bases from V and 8 bases from J, with 15 bases in between. Germline V gene lookup returns CDR1 MNHEY and CDR2 SVGAGI. CDR3 size: 15 residues. CDR3 sequence (DNA): TGTGCCAGCAGTTACGACGGGACCTCAGGGGAAAAACTGTTTTTT. Protein: CASSYDGTSGEKLFF.

V is TRBV5-6 and J is TRBJ1-2; D gene uncertain. The CDR3 is made up of 12 amino acids. Looked up from germline, CDR1 is SGHDT and CDR2 is YYEEEE. The ends were cut back, 2 bases at V and 5 bases at J, with 7 bases in the middle. The CDR3 sequence is CASSFDDYGYTF. CDR3 coding DNA: TGTGCCAGCAGCTTTGACGATTATGGCTACACCTTC.

On this clone itself: Other nucleotide sequences from this sample produce the same CDR3. The V gene is TRBV15, the J gene TRBJ2-7; D is perhaps TRBD2 (6 bases). V was shortened by 3 bases and J by 3 bases, with 12 bases between the two germline ends. Looked up from germline, CDR1 is LNHNV and CDR2 is YYDKDF (reference sequence). This CDR3 contains 14 residues. This CDR3 is CATSRGGLSYEQYF. The CDR3 bases are TGTGCCACCAGCAGGGGGGGACTGAGCTACGAGCAGTACTTC.

The V call is TRBV5-1, the J call TRBJ2-5, with D possibly matching TRBD2 (6 bases). The germline V gene has CDR1 SGHRS and CDR2 YFSETQ. V was cut by 4 bases and J by 1 base, with 8 bases left in between. CDR3 length: 13 amino acids. CDR3 in amino acids: CASSTGVQETQYF. The DNA of the CDR3 is TGCGCCAGCAGCACGGGGGTCCAAGAGACCCAGTACTTC.

This clone was detected once. The V gene is TRBV5-1, the J gene TRBJ2-7, with D possibly called TRBD1 or TRBD2 (5 bases each). Trimming left V 7 bases short and J 5 bases short, with 16 bases between. This CDR3 spans 13 amino acids. From germline, CDR1 is SGHRS and CDR2 YFSETQ. The CDR3 here is CASWGPGPNEQYF. Here the CDR3 DNA reads TGCGCCAGCTGGGGACCGGGACCCAACGAGCAGTACTTC.

The gene calls are TRBV19 and TRBJ2-7; D not certain. The J call is uncertain, as TRBJ2-5 better fits the DNA end. Germline CDR1 and CDR2: LNHDA and SQIVND (reference sequence). The CDR3 runs to 15 residues. The CDR3 DNA reads as TGTGCCAGTAGTATAGGGGGAAGCAAGGGAGAGACCCAGTACTTC. This codes for CASSIGGSKGETQYF.

CDR3 sequence reads: CASSPTSGNRDTQYF. CDR3 coding DNA: TGCGCCAGCAGTCCGACTAGCGGGAATCGAGATACGCAGTATTTT. V usage is TRBV10-2 and J usage is TRBJ2-3; 11 nucleotides match TRBD2. Germline V lookup: CDR1 WSHSY, CDR2 SAAADI. J was trimmed by 5 bases and V by 5 bases; bases with no gene match: 6. The CDR3 contains 15 residues.

The chain employs TRBV9 and TRBJ1-5; D uncertain. Looked up from germline, CDR1 is SGDLS and CDR2 is YYNGEE. V lost 0 bases and J 3 bases, leaving 10 bases between the germline ends. This CDR3 comprises 15 residues. CDR3 DNA sequence: TGTGCCAGCAGCGTAGATGGGCAGCCCAATCAGCCCCAGCATTTT. This translates into CASSVDGQPNQPQHF.

This clone has just one count. The chain combines TRBV29-1 with TRBJ1-2; no reliable D call. Germline V gene sequence: CDR1 SQVTM, CDR2 ANQGSEA. The CDR3 spans 15 residues. V was shortened by 3 bases and J by 0 bases, with 14 bases between the two germline ends. DNA for the CDR3: TGCAGCGTTGAGGGGAGAGGGCTCACTAACTATGGCTACACCTTC. As protein: CSVEGRGLTNYGYTF. Full variable domain (outside the CDR3, taken from reference TRBV29-1 and TRBJ1-2): SAVISQKPSRDICQRGTSLTIQCQVDSQVTMMFWYRQQPGQSLTLIATANQGSEATYESGFVIDKFPISRPNLTFSTLTVSNMSPEDSSIYLCSVEGRGLTNYGYTFGSGTRLTVV.

This chain connects TRBV10-3 to TRBJ1-3, with D possibly matching TRBD1 (5 bases). V was cut by 7 bases and J by 4 bases, with 8 bases left in between. The CDR3 length is 12 residues. Germline V gene lookup returns CDR1 ENHRY and CDR2 SYGVKD. The CDR3 reads CAINQGGNTIYF. Written as DNA, the CDR3 is TGTGCCATCAACCAGGGCGGAAACACCATATATTTT.

Worth noting for this clone: Other DNA sequences in the sample encode the same CDR3. V gene TRBV6-6 combines with J gene TRBJ1-4; the D gene is possibly TRBD1 (6 bases). Germline-derived CDR1 and CDR2 are MNHNY and SVGAGI (reference sequence). CDR3 size: 14 residues. Trimming took 4 bases from V and 2 from J, leaving 8 bases between them. The CDR3 spells CASSLQGTNEKLFF. CDR3 bases: TGTGCCAGCAGTTTACAGGGTACTAATGAAAAACTGTTTTTT.